These 24 T cell receptor beta chains originate from one sample sequenced in a study of blood T cell repertoires in COVID-19. The method was immunoSEQ multiplex PCR; TCRdb's version includes in-frame clones alone and lacks a portion of them. The profile shows about 200,000 clones, about 78% of them singletons. Sequencing was carried out using peripheral blood. These TCRs come from a woman between 65 and 79 years old with acute or convalescent COVID-19.

The V gene is TRBV6-1, the J gene TRBJ2-4; 7 positions agree with TRBD2. CDR3 length equals 15 residues. Germline CDR1 is MNHNS and CDR2 is SASEGT. V was clipped by 1 base and J by 9 bases; unmatched bases: 9. The CDR3 nucleotides read TGTGCCAGCAGTGAAGATCTCAGCGGGGCAGCCATTCAGTACTTC. Its translation is CASSEDLSGAAIQYF.

The V call is TRBV7-9, the J call TRBJ2-1; 10 nucleotides agree with TRBD2. Looked up from germline, CDR1 is SEHNR and CDR2 is FQNEAQ (reference sequence). The CDR3 is 12 residues long. Trimming at V came to 5 bases and at J to 10 bases, leaving 2 bases not matched to a gene. CDR3 in amino acids: CASSAGLAEQFF. The DNA for the CDR3 is TGTGCCAGCAGCGCGGGACTAGCGGAGCAGTTCTTC.

The V gene is TRBV18, the J gene TRBJ1-1; no firm D call. The CDR3 contains 14 residues. Trimming removed 3 bases from V and 4 bases from J, with 12 bases in between. CDR1 and CDR2 (germline): KGHSH, LQKENI. This CDR3 reads CASSPVPQSTEAFF. In DNA form, the CDR3 reads TGTGCCAGCTCACCGGTTCCACAGAGCACTGAAGCTTTCTTT.

This clone was found a few times. V is TRBV14 and J is TRBJ1-3; TRBD1 matches 7 bases. CDR1 and CDR2 from the germline V gene are SGHDN and FVKESK. The trim removed 5 bases at V and 5 bases at J, leaving 3 bases unmatched. This CDR3 contains 13 residues. The chain's CDR3 is CASSGTARNTIYF. CDR3 sequence (DNA): TGTGCCAGCAGCGGGACAGCCCGAAACACCATATATTTT.

This rearrangement joins TRBV6-5 to TRBJ1-6, with D possibly TRBD1 on 5 matching bases. V was trimmed by 6 bases and J by 12 bases, leaving 18 bases between them. This CDR3 is built from 14 residues. Looked up from germline, CDR1 is MNHEY and CDR2 is SVGAGI. The CDR3 nucleotides read TGTGCCAGCAGGTGGGGCGCCGTTGGGGAACCCCTCCACTTT. This translates into CASRWGAVGEPLHF.

The CDR3 DNA is TGTGCCAGCAGCCGGAAGGACAGGGGCCATTCACCCCTCCACTTT. It is translated as CASSRKDRGHSPLHF. The rearrangement links TRBV5-4 to TRBJ1-6; 9 bases line up with TRBD1. CDR1 SGHNT and CDR2 YYREEE come from the germline V gene (reference sequence). Germline trimming cut 4 bases from V and 8 bases from J; bases unmatched to any gene: 7. This CDR3 is 15 amino acids long.

This sequence joins TRBV28 and TRBJ1-6; 8 bases are shared with TRBD1. With V trimmed by 5 bases and J by 8 bases, 5 bases remained unmatched. CDR1 and CDR2 (germline): MDHEN, SYDVKM. The CDR3 totals 14 residues. CDR3 residues: CASSTTGAYSPLHF. The CDR3 DNA follows: TGTGCCAGCAGTACGACAGGGGCGTATTCACCCCTCCACTTT. The full variable domain, rest sourced from reference TRBV28 and TRBJ1-6, is DVKVTQSSRYLVKRTGEKVFLECVQDMDHENMFWYRQDPGLGLRLIYFSYDVKMKEKGDIPEGYSVSREKKERFSLILESASTNQTSMYLCASSTTGAYSPLHFGNGTRLTVT.

The rearrangement links TRBV28 to TRBJ2-7; 11 bases match TRBD1. Looked up from germline, CDR1 is MDHEN and CDR2 is SYDVKM. J was trimmed by 5 bases and V by 7 bases; bases with no gene match: 4. CDR3 length: 13 residues. Here the CDR3 DNA reads TGTGCCAGCAAGGGACAGGGGGTAAACGAGCAGTACTTC. Amino acids: CASKGQGVNEQYF. Complete variable domain (other parts from reference TRBV28 and TRBJ2-7): DVKVTQSSRYLVKRTGEKVFLECVQDMDHENMFWYRQDPGLGLRLIYFSYDVKMKEKGDIPEGYSVSREKKERFSLILESASTNQTSMYLCASKGQGVNEQYFGPGTRLTVT.

The genes are TRBV5-4 and TRBJ2-7; D not certain. Trimming stripped 3 bases from V and 6 bases from J, with 13 bases between. CDR1 and CDR2 from the germline V gene are SGHNT and YYREEE (reference sequence). CDR3 length equals 13 residues. The CDR3 loop reads CASSSSLTSEQYF. CDR3 DNA: TGTGCCAGCAGCTCTTCACTTACCTCCGAGCAGTACTTC.

The chain links TRBV23-1 to TRBJ1-4, with a tentative D call TRBD1 (5 bases). TRBV23-1 is reported as an ORF; its role is uncertain. V dropped 7 bases and J dropped 5 bases, with 14 bases sitting between them. The CDR3 covers 14 residues. In DNA, the CDR3 is TGCGCCAGCACTGGGATGGACAAGAATGAAAAACTGTTTTTT. Encoded protein: CASTGMDKNEKLFF.

The chain links TRBV9 to TRBJ2-2, with TRBD2 matching over 11 bases. CDR1 SGDLS and CDR2 YYNGEE come from the germline V gene. The CDR3 loop spans 18 amino acids. Trimming cost V 4 bases and J 1 base; bases outside gene matches: 9. The CDR3 region is CASSPGGGLAGNTGELFF. The CDR3 DNA reads as TGTGCCAGCAGCCCCGGTGGCGGACTAGCGGGGAACACCGGGGAGCTGTTTTTT.

CDR3 region: CASSYGTGGGETQYF. The CDR3 nucleotides are TGTGCCAGCAGTTACGGGACAGGGGGCGGAGAGACCCAGTACTTC. This rearrangement joins TRBV6-2 or TRBV6-3 to TRBJ2-5, with 12 bases lining up with TRBD1. The trim removed 2 bases at V and 4 bases at J, leaving 2 bases unmatched. The CDR3 totals 15 residues. Looked up from germline, CDR1 is MNHEY and CDR2 is SVGEGT.

This clone came up once. The genes are TRBV10-3 and TRBJ2-3; perhaps TRBD2 as D (6 bases). Trimming removed 10 bases at V and 1 base at J, with 12 bases between. This CDR3 comprises 13 residues. Germline V gives CDR1 ENHRY, CDR2 SYGVKD. The CDR3 sequence is CASRGEGTDTQYF. CDR3 in DNA: TGTGCCAGCCGAGGGGAGGGCACAGATACGCAGTATTTT.

This clone was picked up one time. The CDR3 reads CASRFSTSGSFGTDTQYF. As DNA, the CDR3 is TGCGCCAGCCGCTTTTCGACTAGCGGGAGTTTCGGCACAGATACGCAGTATTTT. The chain employs TRBV4-1 and TRBJ2-3, with TRBD2 matching over 12 bases. Germline CDR1 MGHRA, CDR2 YSYEKL. V trimming: 8 bases; J trimming: 1 base; junction bases outside the gene matches: 13. The CDR3 runs 18 residues.

As concerns this clone: Additional DNA sequences in this sample encode the identical CDR3. The chain couples TRBV18 to TRBJ1-2; D is perhaps TRBD1 (5 bases). Trimming took off 3 bases at V and 3 bases at J, with 8 bases between the two ends. The germline CDR1 and CDR2 sequences are KGHSH and LQKENI. This CDR3 is built from 13 residues. The CDR3 nucleotides are TGTGCCAGCTCACCGCAGGGTGACTATGGCTACACCTTC. Translated, it gives CASSPQGDYGYTF.

This clone was counted only a few times. In DNA form, the CDR3 reads TGTGCCAGCAGCCAAGCTTGGGACACATTATACGAGCAGTACTTC. This codes for CASSQAWDTLYEQYF. V and J are TRBV3-1 (or the pseudogene TRBV3-2) and TRBJ2-7, with D possibly TRBD1 on 6 matching bases. CDR3 length equals 15 residues. Trimming removed 1 base at V and 4 bases at J, with 14 bases between. The germline CDR1 and CDR2 sequences are LGHDT and YNNKEL (reference sequence).

The chain recombines TRBV12-3 or TRBV12-4 with TRBJ1-2; 7 bases line up with TRBD1. The CDR3 sequence is 13 residues long. With 3 bases clipped from V and 5 bases from J, the junction kept 3 bases outside the gene matches. As DNA, the CDR3 is TGTGCCAGCAGTTTTCAACAGGGGTATGGCTACACCTTC. As protein: CASSFQQGYGYTF.

J is TRBJ2-3 and V is TRBV15; 8 positions agree with TRBD1. The CDR3 is made up of 18 amino acids. Germline loops: CDR1 LNHNV, CDR2 YYDKDF (reference sequence). With 2 bases clipped from V and 1 base from J, the junction kept 11 bases outside the gene matches. The CDR3: CATSRPGQALGGTDTQYF. The CDR3 nucleotides are TGTGCCACCAGCAGACCGGGACAGGCCCTTGGTGGCACAGATACGCAGTATTTT.

The gene calls are TRBV3-1 (or the pseudogene TRBV3-2) and TRBJ1-5; D gene ambiguous. The CDR3 sequence is 14 residues long. Germline V gene data show CDR1 as LGHDT and CDR2 as YNNKEL (reference sequence). Deletions cut 0 bases from V and 6 bases from J, with 9 bases between. The CDR3 reads CASSQDLWAQPQHF. CDR3 coding DNA: TGTGCCAGCAGCCAAGATCTGTGGGCTCAGCCCCAGCATTTT.

This sequence joins TRBV7-2 and TRBJ2-1; no firm D call. CDR1 and CDR2 from the germline V gene are SGHTA and FQGNSA. The CDR3 is made up of 14 amino acids. The germline V and J ends were trimmed by 2 bases and 6 bases, with 11 bases remaining between them. The CDR3 reads CASSLLREVNEQFF. CDR3 nucleotide sequence: TGTGCCAGCAGCTTACTTAGAGAAGTCAATGAGCAGTTCTTC.

This sequence joins TRBV24-1 and TRBJ2-5; TRBD2 might be the D (6 bases). The germline V and J ends were trimmed by 2 bases and 7 bases, with 13 bases remaining between them. The CDR3 covers 14 residues. The V gene's germline CDR1 is KGHDR and CDR2 SFDVKD. The CDR3, as DNA: TGTGCCACCAGTGATTCGTCACTCGGGGGGACCCAGTACTTC. This codes for CATSDSSLGGTQYF.

The V gene is TRBV18, the J gene TRBJ2-2; maybe TRBD2 (6 bases). V lost 2 bases and J lost 5, with 12 bases in between. This CDR3 has 15 amino acids. CDR1 is KGHSH and CDR2 is LQKENI in the germline V gene. The DNA for the CDR3 is TGTGCCAGCTCACCAATGGTAGCGGAGACCGGGGAGCTGTTTTTT. Translation gives CASSPMVAETGELFF.

V is TRBV3-1 (or the pseudogene TRBV3-2) and J is TRBJ1-6; TRBD1 aligns across 10 bases. The ends lost 2 bases at V and 10 bases at J; junction bases unmatched: 5. Germline V CDR1 and CDR2: LGHDT, YNNKEL (reference sequence). The CDR3 extends over 15 amino acids. CDR3 sequence reads: CASSQWGDRGSPLHF. The DNA for the CDR3 is TGTGCCAGCAGCCAATGGGGGGACAGGGGATCACCCCTCCACTTT.

As for this clone: This sample includes further DNA sequences coding for the same CDR3. The rearrangement joins TRBV19 to TRBJ1-2; 10 bases fit TRBD1. Losses at the gene ends were 4 bases for V and 2 bases for J; bases not matched to a gene: 4. This CDR3 has 15 amino acids. Looked up from germline, CDR1 is LNHDA and CDR2 is SQIVND (reference sequence). The CDR3 is CASSTEGQGNYGYTF. CDR3 sequence (DNA): TGTGCCAGTAGTACTGAGGGACAGGGGAACTATGGCTACACCTTC.